Described below is a single T cell receptor (beta chain) sequence and its context. J gave up 5 bases and V 5 bases, and 7 bases lay outside the gene matches. This CDR3 comprises 15 residues. The V gene's germline CDR1 is SGHTA and CDR2 FQGTGA. The record originates from a study of blood T cell repertoires in COVID-19. Study at large: Samples of COVID-19 (acute and convalescent) were obtained from the United States, Italy and Spain.

Measured with immunoSEQ multiplex PCR; TCRdb has only the in-frame clones, and not every one. The table has some 150,000 clones, approximately 81% seen once; the top ten hold around two fifths. The rearrangement uses TRBV7-3 and TRBJ1-2; 11 nucleotides match TRBD1. The material sequenced was peripheral blood. The TCR comes from a human donor in a cohort sampled during active COVID-19. The CDR3: CASSPGTGGIYGYTF. As DNA, the CDR3 is TGTGCCAGCAGCCCCGGGACAGGGGGGATATATGGCTACACCTTC.